This passage covers 9 T cell receptor beta chains from one sample sequenced in a study of glioma-infiltrating T cells. Amplification of TCR alpha and beta CDR3 regions from RNA used iRepertoire nested multiplex PCR. MiXCR, run by TCRdb on the multiplex PCR reads, gives a single entry per CDR3 protein. The data contain under 200,000 distinct CDR3 sequences, around 40% of them singletons. Sequencing was carried out using glioma tissue, nonneoplastic brain tissue, or PBMCs (not recorded which). Every receptor here comes from a human donor with low-grade glioma or glioblastoma, undergoing nonglioma brain surgery, or in good health (not recorded which).

With regard to this clonotype: A much larger clone sits a single nucleotide away, making a read error possible. The genes are TRBV3-1 and TRBJ2-7, with D unresolved. V was trimmed by 4 bases and J by 3 bases, leaving 10 bases between them. Germline CDR1 and CDR2: LGHDT and YNNKEL (reference sequence). This CDR3 is 13 amino acids long. The CDR3 protein is CASSPGIFYEQYF. In nucleotides, the CDR3 is TGTGCCAGCAGCCCAGGCATCTTCTACGAGCAGTACTTC.

CDR3 coding DNA: TGTGCCAGCATCTCGACAGGGCTGTGTGGTGATGGCTACACCTTC. Protein sequence: CASISTGLCGDGYTF. The chain is built from TRBV7-9 and TRBJ1-2; TRBD1 matches 7 bases. Germline CDR1 and CDR2: SEHNR and FQNEAQ (reference sequence). V dropped 7 bases and J dropped 6; count of bases not matched to a gene: 14. This CDR3 is 15 amino acids long.

This clonotype was counted ten times or more. This chain uses TRBV10-3 with TRBJ2-7; 13 positions match TRBD2. V lost 2 bases and J lost 9; bases outside the gene matches: 16. Germline V gene sequence: CDR1 ENHRY, CDR2 SYGVKD. The CDR3 is made up of 18 amino acids. CDR3 loop: CAISENTPGLAGSSGQYF. CDR3 bases: TGTGCCATCAGTGAGAACACTCCGGGACTAGCGGGGTCGAGCGGGCAGTACTTC.

This clonotype was seen ten or more times. The V gene is TRBV5-1, the J gene TRBJ2-3; D is uncertain. The CDR3 consists of 12 residues. Germline V gene data show CDR1 as SGHRS and CDR2 as YFSETQ. The germline V and J ends were trimmed by 2 bases and 6 bases, with 7 bases remaining between them. The CDR3 sequence: CASSFNSDTQYF. The CDR3 nucleotides are TGCGCCAGCAGCTTTAATTCCGATACGCAGTATTTT.

The V gene is TRBV18, the J gene TRBJ1-3, with TRBD1 identical over 9 bases. Trimming cost V 2 bases and J 2 bases; bases outside gene matches: 4. Germline V lookup: CDR1 KGHSH, CDR2 LQKENI. This CDR3 region has 16 residues. CDR3 DNA: TGTGCCAGCTCACCAGGGACAGGGAACACTGGAAACACCATATATTTT. It is translated as CASSPGTGNTGNTIYF.

The chain is built from TRBV19 and TRBJ2-1; D is perhaps TRBD2 (6 bases). This CDR3 spans 14 amino acids. The V end lost 3 bases, the J end lost 8 bases, and 14 bases lay between the germline ends. Germline V gives CDR1 LNHDA, CDR2 SQIVND (reference sequence). The CDR3 nucleotides are TGTGCCAGTAGTATTAATGCGGGAAGCGATGAGCAGTTCTTC. This translates into CASSINAGSDEQFF.

In regard to this clonotype: Possible read error: a much larger clone is one base away. V is TRBV28 and J is TRBJ2-3, with D tentatively TRBD1 (6 bases). The CDR3 covers 15 residues. Germline CDR1 MDHEN, CDR2 SYDVKM. The CDR3 region is CASSYSGVLTHTQYF. The CDR3 bases are TGTGCCAGCAGTTATTCAGGGGTACTCACACATACGCAGTATTTT.

Note on this clonotype: This may stem from a read error, because a much larger clone lies one nucleotide away. The CDR3 region has the DNA TGTGCCAGCAGCTTAACAGTAGCGGGAGGTGGAGAGACCAAGTACTTC. Translated, it gives CASSLTVAGGGETKYF. J is TRBJ2-5 and V is TRBV7-2; 10 nucleotides align to TRBD2. The CDR3 is 16 amino acids. CDR1 is SGHTA and CDR2 is FQGNSA in the germline V gene.

This clonotype was seen ten or more times. The rearrangement links TRBV15 to TRBJ1-2; D remains ambiguous. The V end was cut by 1 base, the J end by 8 bases, with 11 bases between. This CDR3 is built from 13 residues. Germline V gene data show CDR1 as LNHNV and CDR2 as YYDKDF (reference sequence). The CDR3 region has the DNA TGTGCCACCAGCAGAGGGGCAGGTCAAGGCTACACCTTC. Its protein product is CATSRGAGQGYTF.